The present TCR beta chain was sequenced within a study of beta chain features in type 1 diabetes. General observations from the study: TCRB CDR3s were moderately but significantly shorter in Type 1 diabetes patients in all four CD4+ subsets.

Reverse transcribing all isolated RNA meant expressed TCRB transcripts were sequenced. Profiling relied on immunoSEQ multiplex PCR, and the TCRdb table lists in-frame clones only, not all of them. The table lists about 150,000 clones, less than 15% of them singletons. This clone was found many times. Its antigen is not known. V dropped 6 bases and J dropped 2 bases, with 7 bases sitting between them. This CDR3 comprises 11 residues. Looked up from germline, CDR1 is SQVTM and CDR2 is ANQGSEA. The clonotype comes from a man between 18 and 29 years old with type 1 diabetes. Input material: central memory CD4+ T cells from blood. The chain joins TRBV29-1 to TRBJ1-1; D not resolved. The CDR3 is CSVAINTEAFF. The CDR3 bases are TGCAGCGTCGCAATCAACACTGAAGCTTTCTTT. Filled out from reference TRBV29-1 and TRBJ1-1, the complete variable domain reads SAVISQKPSRDICQRGTSLTIQCQVDSQVTMMFWYRQQPGQSLTLIATANQGSEATYESGFVIDKFPISRPNLTFSTLTVSNMSPEDSSIYLCSVAINTEAFFGQGTRLTVV.